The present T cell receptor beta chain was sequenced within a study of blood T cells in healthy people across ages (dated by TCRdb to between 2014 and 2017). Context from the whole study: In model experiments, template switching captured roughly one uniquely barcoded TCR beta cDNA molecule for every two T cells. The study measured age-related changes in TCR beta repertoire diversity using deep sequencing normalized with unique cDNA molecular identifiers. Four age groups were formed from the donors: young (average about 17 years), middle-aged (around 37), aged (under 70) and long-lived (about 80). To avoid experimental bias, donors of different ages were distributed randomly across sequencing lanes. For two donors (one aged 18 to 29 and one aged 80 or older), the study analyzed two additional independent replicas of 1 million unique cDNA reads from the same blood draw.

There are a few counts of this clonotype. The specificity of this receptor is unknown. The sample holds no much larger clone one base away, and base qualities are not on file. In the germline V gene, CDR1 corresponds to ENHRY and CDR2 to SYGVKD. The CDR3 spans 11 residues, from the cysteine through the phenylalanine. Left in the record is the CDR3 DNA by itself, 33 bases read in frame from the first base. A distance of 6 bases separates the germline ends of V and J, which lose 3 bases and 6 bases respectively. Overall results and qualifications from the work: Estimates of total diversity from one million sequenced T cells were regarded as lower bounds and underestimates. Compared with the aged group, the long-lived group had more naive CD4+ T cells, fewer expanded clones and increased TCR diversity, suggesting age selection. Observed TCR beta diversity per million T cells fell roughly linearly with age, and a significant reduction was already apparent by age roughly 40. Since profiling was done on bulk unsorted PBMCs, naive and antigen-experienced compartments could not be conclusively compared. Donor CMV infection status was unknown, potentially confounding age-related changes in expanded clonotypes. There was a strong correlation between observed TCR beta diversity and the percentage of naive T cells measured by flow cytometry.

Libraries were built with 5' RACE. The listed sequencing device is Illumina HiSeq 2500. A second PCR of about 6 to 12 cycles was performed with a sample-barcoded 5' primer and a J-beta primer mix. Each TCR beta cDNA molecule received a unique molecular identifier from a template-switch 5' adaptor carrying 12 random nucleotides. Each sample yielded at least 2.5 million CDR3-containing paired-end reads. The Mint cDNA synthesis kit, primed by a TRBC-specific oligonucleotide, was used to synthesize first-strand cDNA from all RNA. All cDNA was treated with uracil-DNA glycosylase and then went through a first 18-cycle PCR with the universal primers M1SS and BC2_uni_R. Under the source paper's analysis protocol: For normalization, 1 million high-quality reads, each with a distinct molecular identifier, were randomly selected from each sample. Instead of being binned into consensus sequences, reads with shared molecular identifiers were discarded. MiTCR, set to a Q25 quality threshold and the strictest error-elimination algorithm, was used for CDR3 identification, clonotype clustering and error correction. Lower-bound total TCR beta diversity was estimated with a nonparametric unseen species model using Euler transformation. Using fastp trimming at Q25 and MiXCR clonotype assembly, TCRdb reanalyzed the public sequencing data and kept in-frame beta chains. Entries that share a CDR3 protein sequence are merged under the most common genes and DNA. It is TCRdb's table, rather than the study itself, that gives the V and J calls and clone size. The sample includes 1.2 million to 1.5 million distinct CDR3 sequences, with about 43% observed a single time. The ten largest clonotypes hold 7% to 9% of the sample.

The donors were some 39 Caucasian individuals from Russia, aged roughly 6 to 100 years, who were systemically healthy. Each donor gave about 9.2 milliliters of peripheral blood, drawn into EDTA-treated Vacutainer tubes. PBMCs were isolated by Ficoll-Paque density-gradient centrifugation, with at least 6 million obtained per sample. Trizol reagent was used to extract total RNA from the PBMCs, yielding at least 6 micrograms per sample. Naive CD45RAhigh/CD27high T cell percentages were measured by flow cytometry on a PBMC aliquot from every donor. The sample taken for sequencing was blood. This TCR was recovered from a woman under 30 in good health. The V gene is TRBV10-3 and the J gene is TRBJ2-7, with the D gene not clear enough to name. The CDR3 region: CAISDVVEQYF. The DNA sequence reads TGTGCCATCAGTGATGTCGTCGAGCAGTACTTC.